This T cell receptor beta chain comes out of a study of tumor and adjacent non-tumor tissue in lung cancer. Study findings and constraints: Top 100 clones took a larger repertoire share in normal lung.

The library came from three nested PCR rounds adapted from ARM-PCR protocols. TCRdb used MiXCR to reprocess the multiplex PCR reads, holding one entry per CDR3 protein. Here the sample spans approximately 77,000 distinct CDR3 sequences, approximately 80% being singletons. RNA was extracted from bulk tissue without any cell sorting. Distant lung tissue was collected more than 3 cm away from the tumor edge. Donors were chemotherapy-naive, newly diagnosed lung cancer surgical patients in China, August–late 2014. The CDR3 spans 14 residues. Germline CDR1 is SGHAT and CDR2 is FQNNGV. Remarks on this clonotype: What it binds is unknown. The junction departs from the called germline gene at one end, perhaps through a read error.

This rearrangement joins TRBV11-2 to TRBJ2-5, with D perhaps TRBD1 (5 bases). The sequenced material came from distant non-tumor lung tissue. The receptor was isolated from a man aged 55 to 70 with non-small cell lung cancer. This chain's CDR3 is CASSSGHVQETQQF. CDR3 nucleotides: TGTGCCAGCAGCTCTGGACATGTCCAAGAGACCCAGCAGTTC.